The entry below describes one TCR beta chain. Making use of molecular barcodes, quantitative 5'-RACE generated TCR beta libraries. Using its own MiXCR run on the 5' RACE reads, TCRdb lists one record per CDR3 protein. Found here are approximately 200,000 distinct CDR3 sequences, roughly 13% of them singletons; the top ten hold about 15%. The data derive from a study of CD8 T cells in ankylosing spondylitis. Germline values: CDR1 LGHNT, CDR2 FRNRAP. The CDR3 is 15 residues long. Trimming removed 6 bases from V and 0 bases from J; junction bases left unmatched: 5. The specimen sequenced was blood, either unsorted or a sorted T cell fraction (not recorded which). The clonotype was recovered from a male donor with ankylosing spondylitis or in good health (not recorded which). V gene TRBV12-5 combines with J gene TRBJ1-5; 7 bases are a match to TRBD1. The CDR3 region has the DNA TGTGCTAGTGGCGAGACAGGGATTAGCAATCAGCCCCAGCATTTT. It specifies CASGETGISNQPQHF.